The clone carrying this T cell receptor (beta chain) was seen only a few times. The germline gives CDR1 MDHEN, CDR2 SYDVKM. The CDR3 sequence is 15 residues long. The V segment lost 4 bases and the J segment 5 bases; nucleotides outside the gene matches: 8. The data stem from a study of cytomegalovirus exposure and HLA in healthy donors. PCR involved 60 Vbeta and 13 Jbeta primers. Assay: immunoSEQ multiplex PCR; the TCRdb copy retains only in-frame clones and omits some. The repertoire has some 120,000 clones, 15% to 19% of them found once; the top ten carry roughly 2%. This clonotype was obtained from a woman between 18 and 30 years old in good health and CMV-seronegative. The V and J genes are TRBV28 and TRBJ1-5; 7 positions agree with TRBD1. The sample was PBMCs. The CDR3 DNA is TGTGCCAGCAGTTATCCAGGGGGTGTCGATCAGCCCCAGCATTTT. This sequence encodes CASSYPGGVDQPQHF.